This T cell receptor (beta chain) was sequenced during a study of T-cell memory formation after mild COVID-19. Notes on the study in general: Whereas later expanders leaned CD4+, clones contracting day 15 to 85 showed a balanced CD4/CD8 makeup. Pre-infection memory carried some responding clones, suggesting that cross-reactive memory joined.

Germline loops: CDR1 KGHDR, CDR2 SFDVKD. The germline V and J ends were trimmed by 4 bases and 0 bases, with 9 bases remaining between them. This CDR3 spans 15 amino acids. TCR alpha and TCR beta cDNA libraries carrying sample barcodes and UMIs were produced by 5'RACE using constant-segment primers. Each CDR3 protein gets one entry after TCRdb re-called the 5' RACE reads with MiXCR. The sample has roughly 150,000 distinct CDR3 sequences; around 13% are singletons. This clonotype showed up many times. As yet, its antigen is unknown. Specimen: PBMCs or a T cell subset sorted from them (not recorded which). The receptor was derived from an adult woman who had mild COVID-19 (a few samples of this study predate the infection). Cell type and time point are not known. V is TRBV24-1 and J is TRBJ2-1; a possible D gene is TRBD2 (6 bases). The CDR3 DNA sequence: TGTGCCACCAGTGAGGAGGGTCGCTCCTACAATGAGCAGTTCTTC. Translation: CATSEEGRSYNEQFF.